One and the same sample provided the 30 T cell receptor beta chains below, sequenced in a study of post-analysis software for immune sequencing data. Study findings and constraints: In patients, TRBV5-6, TRBV5-1 and TRBV20-1 belonged to five TRBV segments found more frequently than in controls.

For these receptors, no antigen is known. The authors incorporated unique molecular identifiers into the TCR beta cDNA libraries. One entry per CDR3 protein results from TCRdb running MiXCR on the PCR reads. Here the sample spans over 250,000 distinct CDR3 sequences, 36% being singletons. The specimen sequenced was blood. Source of these receptors: a girl between 5 and 17 years old with multiple sclerosis.

The gene calls are TRBV6-5 and TRBJ2-2; 10 bases are a match to TRBD1. The germline V gene has CDR1 MNHEY and CDR2 SVGAGI. The junction had 7 bases not matched to a gene; V was cut back by 6 bases and J by 3 bases. The CDR3 runs 16 residues. The DNA of the CDR3 is TGTGCCAGCAGATATGGACAGGGGGTGTACACCGGGGAGCTGTTTTTT. It translates to CASRYGQGVYTGELFF.

The rearrangement uses TRBV29-1 and TRBJ2-3; no reliable D call. Trimming left V 3 bases short and J 1 base short, with 8 bases between. Germline CDR1 reads SQVTM; CDR2 reads ANQGSEA. The CDR3 is made up of 13 amino acids. Here the CDR3 reads CSVDGIRTDTQYF. The CDR3 nucleotides read TGCAGCGTTGACGGTATCCGCACAGATACGCAGTATTTT.

The rearrangement joins TRBV5-6 to TRBJ1-2; tentatively, D is TRBD1 (5 bases). Trimming left V 0 bases short and J 4 bases short, with 19 bases between. This CDR3 has 17 amino acids. Germline V lookup: CDR1 SGHDT, CDR2 YYEEEE. The CDR3 DNA follows: TGTGCCAGCAGCTTGGGCCCCACCCTGGGGCTAGGCTATGGCTACACCTTC. Translation: CASSLGPTLGLGYGYTF. The full variable domain, its missing parts supplied by reference TRBV5-6 and TRBJ1-2, is DAGVTQSPTHLIKTRGQQVTLRCSPKSGHDTVSWYQQALGQGPQFIFQYYEEEERQRGNFPDRFSGHQFPNYSSELNVNALLLGDSALYLCASSLGPTLGLGYGYTFGSGTRLTVV.

This clonotype was seen repeatedly, ten times or more. CDR3 DNA: TGTGCCAGCAGTCTCCGGACGGCCGGGGATGAGCAGTTCTTC. This encodes CASSLRTAGDEQFF. J is TRBJ2-1 and V is TRBV12-3 or TRBV12-4; a possible D gene is TRBD2 (5 bases). V was cut by 5 bases and J by 8 bases, with 16 bases left in between. This CDR3 comprises 14 residues.

The chain has TRBV19 and TRBJ1-2; weak D call: TRBD1 (5 bases). CDR3 length: 13 residues. Germline CDR1 is LNHDA and CDR2 is SQIVND (reference sequence). Trimming shortened V by 6 bases and J by 4 bases, and 12 bases separated the two germline ends. The CDR3 DNA reads as TGTGCCAGTAGGGGGACCCGCGCCTATGGCTACACCTTC. It codes for CASRGTRAYGYTF.

The table lists this clonotype with many counts. The chain uses TRBV9 and TRBJ2-1; 8 bases are a match to TRBD2. This CDR3 is built from 15 residues. The trim removed 0 bases at V and 6 bases at J, leaving 5 bases unmatched. Germline V gene sequence: CDR1 SGDLS, CDR2 YYNGEE. CDR3 sequence (DNA): TGTGCCAGCAGCGTAGCTCTACTAGCGGCCAATGAGCAGTTCTTC. Encoded protein: CASSVALLAANEQFF. Supplemented by reference TRBV9 and TRBJ2-1, the full variable domain reads DSGVTQTPKHLITATGQRVTLRCSPRSGDLSVYWYQQSLDQGLQFLIQYYNGEERAKGNILERFSAQQFPDLHSELNLSSLELGDSALYFCASSVALLAANEQFFGPGTRLTVL.

This clonotype was picked up many times. This sequence joins TRBV2 and TRBJ2-7; D tentatively fits TRBD1 or TRBD2 (7 bases each). The CDR3 consists of 17 residues. CDR1 and CDR2 (germline): SNHLY, FYNNEI. Trimming pared 5 bases from V and 1 base from J, leaving 21 bases between. CDR3 nucleotides: TGTGCCAGCAGTCTATCGATGACAGGGAGGGGGTCCTACGAGCAGTACTTC. Protein product: CASSLSMTGRGSYEQYF.

Regarding this clonotype: A junction boundary mismatches the germline segment, possibly from a read error. The V gene is TRBV7-9, the J gene TRBJ2-5; D is unresolved. The CDR3 contains 13 residues. CDR1 SEHNR and CDR2 FQNEAQ come from the germline V gene (reference sequence). The CDR3 protein is CACSLGLQETQYF. The CDR3 DNA is TGTGCCTGCAGCTTAGGGCTTCAAGAGACCCAGTACTTC.

V and J are TRBV7-6 and TRBJ2-2; TRBD1 agrees at 9 bases. The junction had 0 bases not matched to a gene; V was cut back by 1 base and J by 6 bases. CDR1 is SGHVS and CDR2 is FNYEAQ in the germline V gene. This CDR3 has 14 residues. CDR3 nucleotide sequence: TGTGCCAGCAGCTTAGGACAGGGGGCCGGGGAGCTGTTTTTT. The encoded protein is CASSLGQGAGELFF.

This clonotype turned up a few times. The chain employs TRBV2 and TRBJ1-1, with D possibly being TRBD1 (6 bases). V shed 6 bases and J shed 3 bases, with 14 bases lying between them. Germline CDR1 SNHLY, CDR2 FYNNEI. The CDR3 runs 14 residues. The CDR3 loop is CASRSPGADTEAFF. The CDR3 DNA is TGTGCCAGCAGATCCCCGGGGGCCGACACTGAAGCTTTCTTT.

CDR3 nucleotides: TGTGCCAGCTCAACGAGGAGCGGGGGGCCCACAGATACGCAGTATTTT. It codes for CASSTRSGGPTDTQYF. The rearrangement links TRBV18 to TRBJ2-3; the match to TRBD2 covers 9 bases. This CDR3 comprises 16 residues. Germline-derived CDR1 and CDR2 are KGHSH and LQKENI. Trimming removed 5 bases from V and 2 bases from J; junction bases left unmatched: 8.

Many counts were recorded for this clonotype. The chain has TRBV15 and TRBJ2-1; possibly TRBD2 for D (7 bases). The germline V gene encodes CDR1 LNHNV and CDR2 YYDKDF (reference sequence). The CDR3 spans 16 residues. V was trimmed by 2 bases and J by 6 bases, leaving 17 bases between them. As DNA, the CDR3 is TGTGCCACCAGCAGACATGTCGGGGGGCCGGGCAATGAGCAGTTCTTC. Translation: CATSRHVGGPGNEQFF.

The table lists this clonotype with many counts. The rearrangement uses TRBV10-3 and TRBJ1-1, with D hard to call. Deletions cut 6 bases from V and 0 bases from J, with 8 bases between. The CDR3 sequence is 13 residues long. Germline assignment: CDR1 ENHRY and CDR2 SYGVKD. The CDR3 reads CAISEEMNTEAFF. In DNA form, the CDR3 reads TGTGCCATCAGCGAAGAAATGAACACTGAAGCTTTCTTT.

On this clonotype itself: A much larger clone differs from this one at a single base, so this may be a read error. V gene TRBV12-3 or TRBV12-4 combines with J gene TRBJ1-2; D not resolved. The V end lost 5 bases, the J end lost 4 bases, and 11 bases lay between the germline ends. This CDR3 region has 13 residues. CDR3 nucleotide sequence: TGTGCCAGCAGTCATGACACCTGCTATGGCTACACCTTC. It yields the protein CASSHDTCYGYTF.

The chain uses TRBV29-1 and TRBJ1-1; possibly TRBD1 for D (5 bases). Per germline, CDR1 SQVTM and CDR2 ANQGSEA. This CDR3 spans 16 amino acids. The germline V and J ends were trimmed by 2 bases and 0 bases, with 16 bases remaining between them. The CDR3 here is CSVETPGAPMNTEAFF. CDR3 coding DNA: TGCAGCGTTGAAACTCCTGGGGCCCCAATGAACACTGAAGCTTTCTTT.

The genes are TRBV12-3 or TRBV12-4 and TRBJ2-3; maybe TRBD2 (6 bases). V was cut by 9 bases and J by 4 bases, with 17 bases left in between. CDR3 length: 14 residues. The CDR3 DNA reads as TGTGCCAGTAGGGGACTGGTGTTTGCAGATACGCAGTATTTT. Amino acids: CASRGLVFADTQYF.

To note about this clonotype: A much larger clonotype is one base distant, so this may be a read error. J is TRBJ2-1 and V is TRBV7-2; the match to TRBD2 covers 8 bases. This CDR3 has 14 amino acids. Germline CDR1 reads SGHTA; CDR2 reads FQGNSA. The CDR3 protein is CAASGGRTYNKQFF. The CDR3 DNA follows: TGTGCCGCCTCTGGCGGGAGGACGTACAATAAGCAGTTCTTC.

This clonotype was counted only a few times. This chain connects TRBV7-8 to TRBJ2-1; 9 positions agree with TRBD2. The ends lost 1 base at V and 6 bases at J; junction bases unmatched: 7. CDR1 and CDR2 (germline): SGHVS, FQNEAQ. The CDR3 covers 16 residues. The CDR3 coding sequence is TGTGCCAGCAGCTTAGGGGGTAGCGGGAGATTCAATGAGCAGTTCTTC. This sequence encodes CASSLGGSGRFNEQFF.

Note on this clonotype: A read error is possible here, since a much larger clone lies one base away. The chain carries TRBV7-9 and TRBJ2-5, with no clear D. The J call could be wrong; TRBJ2-1 is a better fit for the DNA end. CDR1 and CDR2 from the germline V gene are SEHNR and FQNEAQ (reference sequence). The CDR3 consists of 14 residues. The CDR3 region is CASSLAKDQETQFF. The CDR3 DNA sequence: TGTGCCAGCAGCTTAGCGAAAGACCAAGAGACCCAGTTCTTC.

As concerns this clonotype: One base away lies a much larger clone, so this may be a sequencing read error. The rearrangement links TRBV20-1 to TRBJ2-5; the match to TRBD1 covers 7 bases. With V trimmed by 6 bases and J by 11 bases, 18 bases remained unmatched. Germline-derived CDR1 and CDR2 are DFQATT and SNEGSKA (reference sequence). This CDR3 comprises 14 residues. The CDR3 sequence is CSATGQASVNEQYF. CDR3 nucleotide sequence: TGCAGTGCAACTGGACAGGCGTCAGTCAATGAGCAGTACTTC.

This chain connects TRBV7-8 to TRBJ2-5, with TRBD2 identical over 9 bases. V dropped 5 bases and J dropped 5; count of bases not matched to a gene: 15. This CDR3 comprises 17 residues. Germline lookup yields CDR1 SGHVS and CDR2 FQNEAQ. The CDR3 DNA is TGTGCCAGCAGCCCAGGGGTAGCGGGAGACCAGCGGGAGACCCAGTACTTC. This gives the protein CASSPGVAGDQRETQYF.

This rearrangement joins TRBV29-1 to TRBJ2-7, with D perhaps given as TRBD1 or TRBD2 (5 bases each). The J call could be wrong; TRBJ2-5 is a better fit for the DNA end. This CDR3 has 13 amino acids. Germline CDR1 and CDR2: SQVTM and ANQGSEA. The CDR3 nucleotides read TGCAGCGTGGCCGGGACCAACCGAGAGACCCAGTACTTC. Amino acid sequence: CSVAGTNRETQYF.

J is TRBJ2-5 and V is TRBV10-2, with 13 bases identical to TRBD2. V was clipped by 4 bases and J by 5 bases; unmatched bases: 4. Germline CDR1 reads WSHSY; CDR2 reads SAAADI. The CDR3 loop spans 15 amino acids. CDR3 in DNA: TGCGCCAGCAGTGGGACTAGCGGGAGCGGCGAGACCCAGTACTTC. It yields the protein CASSGTSGSGETQYF.

The sample holds many counts of this clonotype. The chain couples TRBV11-2 to TRBJ2-1; a possible D gene is TRBD2 (5 bases). The CDR3 is made up of 16 amino acids. Trimming removed 1 base at V and 2 bases at J, with 12 bases between. CDR1 and CDR2 (germline): SGHAT, FQNNGV. CDR3 sequence: CASSLGGLLTYNEQFF. CDR3 DNA: TGTGCCAGCAGCTTAGGCGGGTTACTAACCTACAATGAGCAGTTCTTC.

This clonotype has just a few counts. This chain connects TRBV28 to TRBJ2-3; a weak D match, TRBD2 (5 bases). Germline V CDR1 and CDR2: MDHEN, SYDVKM. V was pared by 3 bases and J by 0 bases, with 34 bases between. CDR3 length: 23 amino acids. The CDR3 reads CASSFVDLTRPSSAPTSTDTQYF. DNA of the CDR3: TGTGCCAGCAGTTTCGTGGACTTAACCCGGCCCTCGTCGGCCCCTACTAGCACAGATACGCAGTATTTT. Full variable domain (outside the CDR3, taken from reference TRBV28 and TRBJ2-3): DVKVTQSSRYLVKRTGEKVFLECVQDMDHENMFWYRQDPGLGLRLIYFSYDVKMKEKGDIPEGYSVSREKKERFSLILESASTNQTSMYLCASSFVDLTRPSSAPTSTDTQYFGPGTRLTVL.

This clonotype is a singleton in its sample. J is TRBJ2-2 and V is TRBV5-1, with 8 nucleotides matching TRBD1. From germline, CDR1 is SGHRS and CDR2 YFSETQ. This CDR3 is 15 amino acids long. V was clipped by 4 bases and J by 6 bases; unmatched bases: 8. CDR3 DNA sequence: TGCGCCAGCAGCCTGATTGGACAGGGTTCCGGGGAGCTGTTTTTT. Translation gives CASSLIGQGSGELFF.

The V call is TRBV30, the J call TRBJ2-5; the D gene is possibly TRBD2 (5 bases). The CDR3 runs 12 residues. Trimming cost V 4 bases and J 5 bases, with 11 bases left between them. Germline CDR1 reads GTSNPN; CDR2 reads SVGIG (reference sequence). The CDR3 spells CAWKVAGETQYF. In DNA form, the CDR3 reads TGTGCCTGGAAGGTCGCGGGCGAGACCCAGTACTTC.

This clonotype was detected ten times or more. J is TRBJ2-1 and V is TRBV5-1, with a weak D call TRBD1 (5 bases). Germline V gene sequence: CDR1 SGHRS, CDR2 YFSETQ. Trimming shortened V by 0 bases and J by 9 bases, and 13 bases separated the two germline ends. The CDR3 has 14 amino acids. The CDR3 here is CASSLELGHTEQFF. In DNA form, the CDR3 reads TGCGCCAGCAGCTTGGAGTTAGGACACACTGAGCAGTTCTTC.

This clonotype was counted a few times. This rearrangement joins TRBV20-1 to TRBJ1-1; D gene ambiguous. Trimming stripped 3 bases from V and 3 bases from J, with 14 bases between. This CDR3 spans 14 amino acids. CDR1 is DFQATT and CDR2 is SNEGSKA in the germline V gene (reference sequence). CDR3 amino acids: CSARIHPADTEAFF. The CDR3 coding sequence is TGCAGTGCTAGGATTCATCCGGCGGACACTGAAGCTTTCTTT.

In this sample, this clonotype turned up many times. The chain recombines TRBV7-2 with TRBJ2-3; D may be TRBD2 (6 bases). CDR3 length equals 13 residues. The germline V and J ends were trimmed by 11 bases and 0 bases, with 12 bases remaining between them. Per the germline V gene, CDR1 is SGHTA and CDR2 is FQGNSA. The CDR3 sequence is CALGGESTDTQYF. The DNA of the CDR3 is TGTGCCCTGGGGGGAGAAAGCACAGATACGCAGTATTTT.